The 9 T cell receptor beta chains below all came from one sample that was sequenced in a study of T-cell reconstitution after alpha-beta-depleted transplantation in children. Unique molecular identifiers were built into the TCRbeta library. TCRdb analysed the PCR reads with MiXCR anew, one entry per CDR3 protein. The sample carries hundreds of thousands of distinct CDR3 sequences, approximately 17% recorded once. This material consisted of PBMCs from the stem cell graft donor, taken from the stem cell graft. The receptors shown here come from a human donor who donated a stem cell graft to a child with acute myeloid leukemia.

A few counts support this clonotype. The chain recombines TRBV5-1 with TRBJ1-5, with D maybe TRBD1 (5 bases). The CDR3 extends over 13 amino acids. Germline V gene sequence: CDR1 SGHRS, CDR2 YFSETQ. With 1 base removed from V and 11 bases from J, the gap between germline ends came to 13 bases. CDR3 in DNA: TGCGCCAGCAGCTTGACAGGCGGCGCAGCCCAGCATTTT. Protein: CASSLTGGAAQHF. The full variable domain, its missing parts supplied by reference TRBV5-1 and TRBJ1-5, is KAGVTQTPRYLIKTRGQQVTLSCSPISGHRSVSWYQQTPGQGLQFLFEYFSETQRNKGNFPGRFSGRQFSNSRSEMNVSTLELGDSALYLCASSLTGGAAQHFGDGTRLSIL.

In this sample, this clonotype turned up a few times. The V gene is TRBV25-1, the J gene TRBJ2-7; no reliable D call. Germline V gives CDR1 MGHDK, CDR2 SYGVNS. V shed 8 bases and J shed 8 bases, with 13 bases lying between them. The CDR3 contains 11 residues. The CDR3 DNA reads TGTGCCAGCTCCTCTTTTTACCAGCAGTACTTC. It is translated as CASSSFYQQYF.

This clonotype was seen only once. A single base separates this from a much larger clone, so it may be a read error. The chain employs TRBV9 and TRBJ1-1; the match to TRBD1 covers 9 bases. The CDR3 has 15 residues. In germline, CDR1 is SGDLS, CDR2 YYNGEE. CDR3: CSSSLTGTGRTEAFF. CDR3 bases: TGTTCCAGCAGCTTAACCGGGACAGGGAGGACTGAAGCTTTCTTT.

This clonotype was picked up a small number of times. The chain joins TRBV5-1 to TRBJ2-1, with 12 bases fitting TRBD2. Looked up from germline, CDR1 is SGHRS and CDR2 is YFSETQ. The CDR3 length is 15 residues. With V trimmed by 4 bases and J by 1 base, 0 bases remained unmatched. The CDR3 DNA follows: TGCGCCAGCAGCGGACTAGCGGGGTCCTACAATGAGCAGTTCTTC. This codes for CASSGLAGSYNEQFF.

The genes are TRBV5-1 and TRBJ1-3; D gene unclear. V shed 0 bases and J shed 2 bases, with 9 bases lying between them. Looked up from germline, CDR1 is SGHRS and CDR2 is YFSETQ. The CDR3 has 15 residues. Here the CDR3 reads CASSLEGPTGNTIYF. DNA of the CDR3: TGCGCCAGCAGCTTGGAGGGTCCCACTGGAAACACCATATATTTT.

This clonotype was counted at least ten times. The J gene is TRBJ2-2, the V gene TRBV20-1; TRBD2 matches at 9 bases. V gave up 0 bases and J gave up 1 base; unmatched junction bases: 6. Germline loops: CDR1 DFQATT, CDR2 SNEGSKA (reference sequence). The CDR3 loop spans 17 amino acids. CDR3 loop: CSARDFGAGGNTGELFF. CDR3 bases: TGCAGTGCTAGAGATTTCGGAGCGGGGGGGAACACCGGGGAGCTGTTTTTT.

This clonotype was detected a few times. This sequence joins TRBV20-1 and TRBJ1-1, with 7 bases matching TRBD1. Losses at the gene ends were 6 bases for V and 5 bases for J; bases not matched to a gene: 12. The V gene's germline CDR1 is DFQATT and CDR2 SNEGSKA (reference sequence). This CDR3 contains 14 residues. The CDR3 loop reads CSALRDSLRTEAFF. CDR3 coding DNA: TGCAGTGCGCTAAGGGACAGTTTACGTACTGAAGCTTTCTTT.

This clonotype was recorded a few times. V and J are TRBV24-1 and TRBJ2-3; possibly TRBD2 for D (5 bases). Germline lookup yields CDR1 KGHDR and CDR2 SFDVKD. CDR3 size: 15 residues. V was shortened by 1 base and J by 2 bases, with 9 bases between the two germline ends. CDR3 loop: CATSDFRGFTDTQYF. The CDR3 coding sequence is TGTGCCACCAGTGATTTTCGGGGTTTCACAGATACGCAGTATTTT.

This sequence joins TRBV5-6 and TRBJ2-1; D is possibly TRBD2 (7 bases). CDR3 length: 16 residues. V was cut by 0 bases and J by 4 bases, with 14 bases left in between. Germline assignment: CDR1 SGHDT and CDR2 YYEEEE. CDR3 sequence reads: CASSLVAGAVYNEQFF. CDR3 in DNA: TGTGCCAGCAGCTTGGTGGCGGGGGCGGTTTACAATGAGCAGTTCTTC.